The 31 T cell receptor beta chains below were found in one sample sequenced in a study of cytomegalovirus exposure and HLA in healthy donors. Only in-frame clones appear in the TCRdb table, and some are missing; sequencing was by immunoSEQ multiplex PCR. Of 65,000 to 100,000 clones in the sample, 93% were seen once. Input material: PBMCs. All receptors derive from a woman in her thirties in good health and CMV-seronegative.

As regards this clone: The junction and the germline gene differ at one end; a read error may be behind it. The chain recombines TRBV5-8 with TRBJ1-5, with a possible D match to TRBD1 (6 bases). The CDR3 runs to 12 residues. Germline V lookup: CDR1 SGHTS, CDR2 YDEGEE. CDR3 region: CASSRVAGTIPF. For the CDR3, the DNA is TGTGCCAGCAGCCGTGTCGCCGGGACAATACCTTTT.

V usage is TRBV7-2 and J usage is TRBJ1-5; D is possibly TRBD1 (6 bases). The germline gives CDR1 SGHTA, CDR2 FQGNSA. This CDR3 contains 13 residues. Trimming removed 2 bases at V and 5 bases at J, with 7 bases between. The CDR3 DNA is TGTGCCAGCAGCTTACCAGGGGATCAGCCCCAGCATTTT. The encoded protein is CASSLPGDQPQHF.

This chain links TRBV27 with TRBJ2-3; TRBD2 is a possible D gene (5 bases). From germline, CDR1 is MNHEY and CDR2 SMNVEV (reference sequence). CDR3 length equals 15 residues. V shed 6 bases and J shed 7 bases, with 20 bases lying between them. The CDR3 here is CASSALGVSRNTQYF. In nucleotides, the CDR3 is TGTGCCAGCAGCGCCTTGGGAGTCAGCCGAAATACGCAGTATTTT.

V is TRBV7-2 and J is TRBJ2-3, with D possibly TRBD2 on 5 matching bases. With 5 bases removed from V and 2 bases from J, the gap between germline ends came to 14 bases. Germline V gives CDR1 SGHTA, CDR2 FQGNSA. This CDR3 contains 15 residues. This chain's CDR3 is CASSNQRGPTDTQYF. The CDR3 bases are TGTGCCAGCAGCAATCAGCGAGGGCCCACAGATACGCAGTATTTT.

The chain is built from TRBV6-4 and TRBJ2-5, with 9 bases identical to TRBD2. The CDR3 is 20 residues long. After removal of 0 bases from V and 4 bases from J, the junction contained 18 bases not matched to a gene. The V gene's germline CDR1 is MRHNA and CDR2 SNTAGT. CDR3 region: CASSDSFPGTSPPKVETQYF. In DNA, the CDR3 is TGTGCCAGCAGTGACTCGTTCCCCGGGACTAGCCCACCGAAGGTAGAGACCCAGTACTTC.

A single count supports this clone. V and J are TRBV18 and TRBJ1-5, with unresolved D. The CDR3 totals 14 residues. Trimming cost V 1 base and J 5 bases, with 9 bases left between them. Per germline, CDR1 KGHSH and CDR2 LQKENI. The CDR3 bases are TGTGCCAGCTCACCACGGGAGGTGGATCAGCCCCAGCATTTT. It yields the protein CASSPREVDQPQHF.

The chain uses TRBV6-5 and TRBJ1-2; 8 bases are a match to TRBD1. J gave up 1 base and V 2 bases, and 3 bases lay outside the gene matches. Germline-derived CDR1 and CDR2 are MNHEY and SVGAGI. CDR3 size: 15 residues. Here the CDR3 reads CASSYDRGRNYGYTF. The CDR3 region has the DNA TGTGCCAGCAGTTACGACAGGGGACGTAACTATGGCTACACCTTC.

The gene calls are TRBV5-6 and TRBJ2-3; 8 bases agree with TRBD1. This CDR3 spans 15 amino acids. Germline CDR1 reads SGHDT; CDR2 reads YYEEEE. V shed 0 bases, J shed 1 base, and the junction held 1 base outside the gene matches. CDR3 nucleotide sequence: TGTGCCAGCAGCTTGGCAGGGGGCGGCACAGATACGCAGTATTTT. It codes for CASSLAGGGTDTQYF.

The genes are TRBV7-9 and TRBJ1-6; 10 bases are a match to TRBD1. This CDR3 spans 18 amino acids. The germline V gene has CDR1 SEHNR and CDR2 FQNEAQ (reference sequence). The ends lost 1 base at V and 5 bases at J; junction bases unmatched: 8. As DNA, the CDR3 is TGTGCCAGCAGCTTAGGGACACGACAGGGGGCGAATAATTCACCCCTCCACTTT. Translating it yields CASSLGTRQGANNSPLHF. The whole variable domain, filled in from reference TRBV7-9 and TRBJ1-6, reads DTGVSQNPRHKITKRGQNVTFRCDPISEHNRLYWYRQTLGQGPEFLTYFQNEAQLEKSRLLSDRFSAERPKGSFSTLEIQRTEQGDSAMYLCASSLGTRQGANNSPLHFGNGTRLTVT.

This chain connects TRBV10-2 to TRBJ2-1; 14 bases agree with TRBD2. This CDR3 is 17 amino acids long. V shed 6 bases and J 9 bases; nucleotides not matched to a gene: 13. In germline, CDR1 is WSHSY, CDR2 SAAADI. The CDR3 nucleotides read TGCGCCAGCAGCGGTTCGGGACTAGCGGGAGTTAGTAGTGAGCAGTTCTTC. This encodes CASSGSGLAGVSSEQFF.

The chain links TRBV5-4 to TRBJ1-1, with 7 bases aligning to TRBD1. The germline CDR1 and CDR2 sequences are SGHNT and YYREEE (reference sequence). The length of the CDR3 is 14 residues. Trimming took 2 bases from V and 1 from J; bases not matched to a gene: 2. CDR3 in amino acids: CASSLAGGNTEAFF. CDR3 in DNA: TGTGCCAGCAGCTTAGCAGGGGGGAACACTGAAGCTTTCTTT.

V is TRBV28 and J is TRBJ1-4; 7 bases match TRBD1. From germline, CDR1 is MDHEN and CDR2 SYDVKM. This CDR3 has 14 residues. The V and J ends lost 4 bases and 3 bases, in that order; junction bases with no gene match: 2. The CDR3, as DNA: TGTGCCAGCAGTTCGGGACAGCCTAATGAAAAACTGTTTTTT. Its translation is CASSSGQPNEKLFF.

The chain has TRBV7-9 and TRBJ1-6; 7 nucleotides match TRBD1. CDR1 and CDR2 from the germline V gene are SEHNR and FQNEAQ (reference sequence). V trimming: 5 bases; J trimming: 6 bases; junction bases outside the gene matches: 4. The CDR3 is 14 amino acids. The CDR3 here is CASSPDRINSPLHF. The CDR3 DNA sequence: TGTGCCAGCAGCCCGGACAGGATTAATTCACCCCTCCACTTT.

The chain couples TRBV11-2 to TRBJ1-4, with D perhaps matching TRBD1 (6 bases). This CDR3 spans 15 amino acids. Trimming removed 3 bases from V and 0 bases from J, with 8 bases in between. CDR1 SGHAT and CDR2 FQNNGV come from the germline V gene. The DNA for the CDR3 is TGTGCCAGCAGCTTTACAGGGACAACTAATGAAAAACTGTTTTTT. Translated, it gives CASSFTGTTNEKLFF.

This rearrangement joins TRBV28 to TRBJ2-7; TRBD1 matches at 10 bases. The CDR3 has 15 amino acids. The germline V gene has CDR1 MDHEN and CDR2 SYDVKM. Losses at the gene ends were 8 bases for V and 5 bases for J; bases not matched to a gene: 12. CDR3 sequence: CASSKHGTGVNEQYF. In nucleotides, the CDR3 is TGTGCCAGCTCAAAGCACGGGACAGGGGTCAACGAGCAGTACTTC.

This chain links TRBV15 with TRBJ1-5; TRBD1 might be the D (6 bases). Trimming shortened V by 1 base and J by 2 bases, and 9 bases separated the two germline ends. CDR1 is LNHNV, CDR2 YYDKDF, per germline (reference sequence). The CDR3 runs to 15 residues. The CDR3: CATSRAGVRNQPQHF. The CDR3 coding sequence is TGTGCCACCAGCAGAGCAGGGGTTCGCAATCAGCCCCAGCATTTT. The full variable domain, in which reference TRBV15 and TRBJ1-5 provide the parts outside the CDR3, is DAMVIQNPRYQVTQFGKPVTLSCSQTLNHNVMYWYQQKSSQAPKLLFHYYDKDFNNEADTPDNFQSRRPNTSFCFLDIRSPGLGDTAMYLCATSRAGVRNQPQHFGDGTRLSIL.

The CDR3 DNA is TGTGCCAGTAGTAGGGACAACTCCTACGAGCAGTACTTC. Translated, it gives CASSRDNSYEQYF. The V call is TRBV19, the J call TRBJ2-7; weak D call: TRBD1 (6 bases). V gave up 4 bases and J gave up 0 bases, with 7 bases separating them. The CDR3 contains 13 residues. CDR1 is LNHDA and CDR2 is SQIVND in the germline V gene (reference sequence).

The rearrangement joins TRBV5-1 to TRBJ1-1, with 10 nucleotides matching TRBD1. With V trimmed by 7 bases and J by 5 bases, 8 bases remained unmatched. This CDR3 region has 14 residues. Germline V gene sequence: CDR1 SGHRS, CDR2 YFSETQ. This CDR3 reads CASARGQGDTEAFF. The CDR3 nucleotides read TGCGCCAGCGCGCGAGGACAGGGGGATACTGAAGCTTTCTTT. The entire variable domain, with the rest obtained from reference TRBV5-1 and TRBJ1-1, is as follows: KAGVTQTPRYLIKTRGQQVTLSCSPISGHRSVSWYQQTPGQGLQFLFEYFSETQRNKGNFPGRFSGRQFSNSRSEMNVSTLELGDSALYLCASARGQGDTEAFFGQGTRLTVV.

The gene calls are TRBV7-3 and TRBJ2-3; D might be TRBD2 (6 bases). CDR3 size: 18 residues. Germline lookup yields CDR1 SGHTA and CDR2 FQGTGA. V lost 5 bases to trimming and J lost 4 bases, with 25 bases between them. The CDR3 sequence: CASSPTLRRAKRADTQYF. The CDR3 DNA reads as TGTGCCAGCAGCCCAACATTACGGAGGGCCAAACGCGCAGATACGCAGTATTTT.

This sequence joins TRBV6-1 and TRBJ1-2, with 7 bases aligning to TRBD1. Germline V CDR1 and CDR2: MNHNS, SASEGT. Germline trimming cut 6 bases from V and 8 bases from J; bases unmatched to any gene: 9. This CDR3 is 13 amino acids long. The CDR3 here is CASRRDRVTGYTF. The CDR3 coding sequence is TGTGCCAGCAGAAGAGACAGGGTTACCGGCTACACCTTC.

The CDR3 loop reads CAWSVLGEKLFF. The CDR3 region has the DNA TGTGCCTGGAGTGTACTAGGGGAAAAACTGTTTTTT. The chain couples TRBV30 to TRBJ1-4; no clear D gene. The germline V and J ends were trimmed by 0 bases and 8 bases, with 7 bases remaining between them. The CDR3 has 12 residues. CDR1 is GTSNPN and CDR2 is SVGIG in the germline V gene (reference sequence).

The chain recombines TRBV30 with TRBJ2-2, with a possible D match to TRBD1 (6 bases). This CDR3 has 14 amino acids. Germline V gene lookup returns CDR1 GTSNPN and CDR2 SVGIG (reference sequence). V lost 2 bases and J lost 6, with 13 bases in between. The CDR3 loop reads CAWSPHAGAGELFF. For the CDR3, the DNA is TGTGCCTGGAGTCCCCATGCAGGGGCCGGGGAGCTGTTTTTT.

The chain links TRBV19 to TRBJ1-1; D call uncertain. The CDR3 is 13 amino acids. V lost 7 bases and J 3 bases, leaving 12 bases between the germline ends. Germline CDR1 and CDR2: LNHDA and SQIVND (reference sequence). The CDR3 DNA reads TGTGCCAGTACGACCCCGAGGGACACTGAAGCTTTCTTT. Translated, it gives CASTTPRDTEAFF.

This chain uses TRBV5-1 with TRBJ2-7; 10 positions match TRBD2. V lost 3 bases and J lost 2; bases outside the gene matches: 5. The CDR3 has 15 amino acids. The V gene's germline CDR1 is SGHRS and CDR2 YFSETQ. The CDR3 bases are TGCGCCAGCAGCTCCGGGACTAGCGAAACCTACGAGCAGTACTTC. Translation gives CASSSGTSETYEQYF.

The chain joins TRBV9 to TRBJ2-7; D is unresolved. Trimming pared 0 bases from V and 3 bases from J, leaving 13 bases between. The CDR3 is 15 residues long. Germline CDR1 reads SGDLS; CDR2 reads YYNGEE. CDR3 in DNA: TGTGCCAGCAGCGTAGGAGGCAGCCAGAACTACGAGCAGTACTTC. It is translated as CASSVGGSQNYEQYF.

This clone is a singleton in its sample. The junction and the germline gene differ at one end; a read error may be behind it. This chain links TRBV29-1 with TRBJ2-1; no reliable D call. Per the germline V gene, CDR1 is SQVTM and CDR2 is ANQGSEA. This CDR3 is built from 12 residues. Here the CDR3 reads CSVEELSGPQFF. The DNA of the CDR3 is TGCAGCGTCGAAGAACTGAGTGGTCCGCAGTTCTTC.

The chain employs TRBV27 and TRBJ2-7, with D maybe TRBD1 (5 bases). The CDR3 length is 13 residues. CDR1 is MNHEY and CDR2 is SMNVEV in the germline V gene (reference sequence). V lost 5 bases and J 0 bases, leaving 8 bases between the germline ends. For the CDR3, the DNA is TGTGCCAGCAGTAGACAGTACTCCTACGAGCAGTACTTC. It encodes CASSRQYSYEQYF.

The V and J genes are TRBV5-1 and TRBJ2-1; a possible D gene is TRBD2 (6 bases). The CDR3 runs to 15 residues. Trimming took off 0 bases at V and 4 bases at J, with 11 bases between the two ends. Germline V gene lookup returns CDR1 SGHRS and CDR2 YFSETQ. CDR3 sequence (DNA): TGCGCCAGCAGCTTGGGCGGGACCATATACAATGAGCAGTTCTTC. This gives the protein CASSLGGTIYNEQFF.

This rearrangement joins TRBV25-1 to TRBJ1-1; D gene ambiguous. The CDR3 has 12 amino acids. Trimming took 4 bases from V and 6 from J, leaving 9 bases between them. CDR1 and CDR2 from the germline V gene are MGHDK and SYGVNS. The CDR3 region has the DNA TGTGCCAGCAGTGGAGGAGGCTCTGAAGCTTTCTTT. Translation: CASSGGGSEAFF.

This clone was observed once. The chain recombines TRBV7-9 with TRBJ1-2; D is perhaps TRBD1 (5 bases). The CDR3 consists of 15 residues. CDR1 is SEHNR, CDR2 FQNEAQ, per germline (reference sequence). The V end was cut by 6 bases, the J end by 7 bases, with 21 bases between. The CDR3 bases are TGTGCCAGCAGTCTCGACCGGCAGGGTCTAGGTGGCTACACCTTC. Translating gives CASSLDRQGLGGYTF.

V usage is TRBV7-9 and J usage is TRBJ1-3, with D unclear. There are 17 residues in the CDR3. Germline values: CDR1 SEHNR, CDR2 FQNEAQ (reference sequence). Between the trimmed V and J ends, which lost 5 bases and 0 bases, there was a span of 17 bases. The CDR3, as DNA: TGTGCCAGCAGCGAAAAAGTGGAGGGCTCCTCTGGAAACACCATATATTTT. Translated: CASSEKVEGSSGNTIYF.